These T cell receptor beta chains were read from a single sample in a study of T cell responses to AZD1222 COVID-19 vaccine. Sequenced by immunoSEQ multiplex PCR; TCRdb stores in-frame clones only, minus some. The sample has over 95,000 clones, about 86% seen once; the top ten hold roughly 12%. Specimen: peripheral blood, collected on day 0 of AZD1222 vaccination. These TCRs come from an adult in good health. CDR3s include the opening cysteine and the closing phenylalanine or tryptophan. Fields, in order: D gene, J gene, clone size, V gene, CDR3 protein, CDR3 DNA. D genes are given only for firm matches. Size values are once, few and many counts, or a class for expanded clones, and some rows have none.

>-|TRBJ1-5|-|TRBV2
CASTTGNQPQHF
TGTGCCAGCACGACTGGGAATCAGCCCCAGCATTTT
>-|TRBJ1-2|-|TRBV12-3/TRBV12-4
CASSSRYYGYTF
TGTGCCAGCAGTTCTAGATACTATGGCTACACCTTC
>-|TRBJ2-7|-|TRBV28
CASSPTRSYEQYF
TGTGCCAGCAGTCCTACAAGGTCCTACGAGCAGTACTTC
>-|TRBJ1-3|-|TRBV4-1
CASSQAQTGRSGNTIYF
TGCGCCAGCAGCCAAGCCCAGACAGGCCGCTCTGGAAACACCATATATTTT
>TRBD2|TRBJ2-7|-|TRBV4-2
CASSQDRTSGSYEQYF
TGTGCCAGCAGCCAAGATCGGACTAGCGGGAGCTACGAGCAGTACTTC
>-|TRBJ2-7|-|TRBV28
CASSSNSRFSYEQYF
TGTGCCAGCAGTTCAAACAGCCGGTTTTCTTACGAGCAGTACTTC
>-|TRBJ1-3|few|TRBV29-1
CSVSRGNTIYF
TGCAGCGTTTCGAGAGGAAACACCATATATTTT
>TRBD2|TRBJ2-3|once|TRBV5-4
CASSLEAGVPTQYF
TGTGCCAGCAGCTTGGAGGCGGGAGTTCCTACGCAGTATTTT
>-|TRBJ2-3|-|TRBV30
CAWSEAAMYTQYF
TGTGCCTGGAGTGAGGCGGCCATGTATACGCAGTATTTT
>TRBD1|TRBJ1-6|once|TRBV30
CAWSSGQSNSPLHF
TGTGCCTGGAGTTCGGGACAGTCTAATTCACCCCTCCACTTT
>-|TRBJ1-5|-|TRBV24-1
CATSDPSQGDQPQHF
TGTGCCACCAGTGATCCTTCACAGGGAGATCAGCCCCAGCATTTT
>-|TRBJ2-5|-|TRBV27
CASSLRGAGVWETQYF
TGTGCCAGCAGTTTAAGAGGGGCGGGTGTTTGGGAGACCCAGTACTTC
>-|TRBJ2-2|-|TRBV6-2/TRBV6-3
CASSLVPDGTGELFF
TGTGCCAGCAGCCTAGTACCGGACGGCACCGGGGAGCTGTTTTTT
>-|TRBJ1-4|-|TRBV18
CASSILMGATNEKLFF
TGTGCCAGCTCAATTCTAATGGGTGCAACTAATGAAAAACTGTTTTTT
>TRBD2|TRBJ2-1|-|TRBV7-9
CASSFISGRQFF
TGTGCCAGCAGCTTCATTAGCGGGAGGCAGTTCTTC
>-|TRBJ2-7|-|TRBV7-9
CASSPHHEQYF
TGTGCCAGCAGCCCACACCACGAGCAGTACTTC
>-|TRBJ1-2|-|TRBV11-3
CAGYTNYGYTF
TGTGCCGGCTATACTAACTATGGCTACACCTTC
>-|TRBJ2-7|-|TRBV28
CASRKQGSYEQYF
TGTGCCAGCAGAAAACAGGGCTCCTACGAGCAGTACTTC
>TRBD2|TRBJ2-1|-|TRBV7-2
CASSLGASGEQFF
TGTGCCAGCAGCTTAGGGGCTAGCGGTGAGCAGTTCTTC
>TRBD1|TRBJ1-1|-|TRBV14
CASSRLTGANTEAFF
TGTGCCAGCAGCCGCTTGACAGGGGCGAACACTGAAGCTTTCTTT
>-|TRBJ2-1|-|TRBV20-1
CSAETRNEQFF
TGCAGTGCCGAGACTCGCAATGAGCAGTTCTTC
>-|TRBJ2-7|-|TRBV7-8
CASRPRRDLYEQYF
TGTGCCAGCAGACCACGCCGGGACTTGTACGAGCAGTACTTC
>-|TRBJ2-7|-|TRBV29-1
CSVYTAPSSYEQYF
TGCAGCGTTTATACTGCCCCGAGCTCCTACGAGCAGTACTTC
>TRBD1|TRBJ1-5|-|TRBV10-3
CAISEDRGDQPQHF
TGTGCCATCAGTGAGGACAGGGGAGATCAGCCCCAGCATTTT
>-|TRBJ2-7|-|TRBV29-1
CSVTTWDGSRSYEQYF
TGCAGCGTTACGACTTGGGACGGGAGTAGGTCCTACGAGCAGTACTTC
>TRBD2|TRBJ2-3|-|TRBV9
CASSARLAGNTDTQYF
TGTGCCAGCAGCGCCCGACTAGCGGGAAACACAGATACGCAGTATTTT
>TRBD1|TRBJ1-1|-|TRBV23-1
CASSGTSGQVNTEAFF
TGCGCCAGCAGTGGAACTTCGGGACAGGTGAACACTGAAGCTTTCTTT
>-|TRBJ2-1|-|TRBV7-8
CASSRDRPGGDEQFF
TGTGCCAGCAGCCGAGACAGGCCGGGTGGCGATGAGCAGTTCTTC
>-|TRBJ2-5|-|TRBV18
CASSPPKVHQETQYF
TGTGCCAGCTCACCACCGAAGGTCCACCAAGAGACCCAGTACTTC
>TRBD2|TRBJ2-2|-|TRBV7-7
CASSRGLAENTGELFF
TGTGCTAGCAGCCGAGGACTAGCTGAGAACACCGGGGAGCTGTTTTTT
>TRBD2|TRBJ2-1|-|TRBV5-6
CASRLAGGPHEQFF
TGTGCCAGCAGACTAGCGGGAGGGCCACATGAGCAGTTCTTC
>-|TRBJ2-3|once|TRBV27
CASTSRGLSDTQYF
TGTGCCAGCACTTCGCGGGGCCTGTCAGATACGCAGTATTTT
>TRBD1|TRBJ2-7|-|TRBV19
CASSTGTGLFEQYF
TGTGCCAGTAGCACCGGGACAGGGCTATTCGAGCAGTACTTC
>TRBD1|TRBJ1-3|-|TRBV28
CASLTGFGNTIYF
TGTGCCAGCCTGACAGGGTTCGGGAACACCATATATTTT
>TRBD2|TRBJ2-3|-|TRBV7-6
CASSPLAGGADTQYF
TGTGCCAGCAGCCCATTAGCGGGAGGTGCAGATACGCAGTATTTT
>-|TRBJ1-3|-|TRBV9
CASSAPRQGGNTIYF
TGTGCCAGCAGCGCCCCCCGTCAGGGTGGAAACACCATATATTTT
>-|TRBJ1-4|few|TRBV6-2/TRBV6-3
CASSPSGGYLDEKLFF
TGTGCCAGCAGCCCTAGTGGGGGATATTTGGATGAAAAACTGTTTTTT
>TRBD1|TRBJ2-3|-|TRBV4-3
CASSPGTGGDTQYF
TGCGCCAGCAGCCCTGGGACAGGGGGAGATACGCAGTATTTT
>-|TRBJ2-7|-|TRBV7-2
CASSAYREAAYEQYF
TGTGCCAGCAGCGCCTACAGGGAAGCCGCCTACGAGCAGTACTTC
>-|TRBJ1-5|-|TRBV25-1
CASSEGGKGNQPQHF
TGTGCCAGCAGTGAAGGGGGTAAGGGCAATCAGCCCCAGCATTTT
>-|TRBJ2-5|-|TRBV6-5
CASRDTTGNQETQYF
TGTGCCAGTCGGGACACCACAGGGAACCAAGAGACCCAGTACTTC
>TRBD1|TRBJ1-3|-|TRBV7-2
CASSEGQFSGNTIYF
TGTGCCAGCAGCGAGGGACAGTTCTCTGGAAACACCATATATTTT
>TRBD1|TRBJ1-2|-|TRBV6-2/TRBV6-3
CASSPTGVNGYTF
TGTGCCAGCAGTCCAACAGGGGTCAATGGCTACACCTTC
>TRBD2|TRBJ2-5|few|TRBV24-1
CATPIGTSGPFSQETQYF
TGTGCCACCCCGATCGGGACTAGCGGGCCCTTTTCCCAAGAGACCCAGTACTTC
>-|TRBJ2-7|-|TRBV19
CASSTHGGGGEQYF
TGTGCCAGTAGTACCCACGGGGGAGGAGGTGAGCAGTACTTC
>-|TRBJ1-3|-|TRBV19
CASSRPGTGNTIYF
TGTGCCAGTAGTAGACCAGGTACTGGAAACACCATATATTTT
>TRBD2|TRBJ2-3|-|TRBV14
CASSRGLAGYTDTQYF
TGTGCCAGCAGCCGCGGACTAGCGGGGTACACAGATACGCAGTATTTT
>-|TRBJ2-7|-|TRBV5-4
CASSHPFAYEQYF
TGTGCCAGCAGTCACCCTTTTGCCTACGAGCAGTACTTC
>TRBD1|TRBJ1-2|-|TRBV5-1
CASSLRDRDYTF
TGCGCCAGCAGCTTGCGGGACAGGGACTACACCTTC
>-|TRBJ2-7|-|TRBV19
CAINGRKEQYF
TGTGCCATAAACGGGAGAAAGGAGCAGTACTTC
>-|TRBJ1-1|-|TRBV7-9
CASSRSLYAFF
TGTGCCAGCAGCCGGTCCCTATATGCTTTCTTT
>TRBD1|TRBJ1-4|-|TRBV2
CASKSGTGAEKLFF
TGTGCCAGCAAATCCGGGACAGGGGCTGAAAAACTGTTTTTT
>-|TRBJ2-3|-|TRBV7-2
CASSTDRTDTQYF
TGTGCCAGCAGCACAGACCGCACAGATACGCAGTATTTT
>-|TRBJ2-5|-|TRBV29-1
CSALKRLTRTRNQETQYF
TGCAGCGCCTTGAAACGGCTAACCCGAACGAGAAACCAAGAGACCCAGTACTTC
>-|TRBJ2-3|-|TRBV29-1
CSPGPGTDTQYF
TGCAGCCCAGGTCCCGGCACAGATACGCAGTATTTT
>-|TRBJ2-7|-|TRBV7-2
CASSEDTLGSEQYF
TGTGCCAGCAGTGAGGACACCTTGGGGAGCGAGCAGTACTTC
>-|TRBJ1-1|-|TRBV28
CASSLGATEAFF
TGTGCCAGCAGCCTAGGGGCAACTGAAGCTTTCTTT
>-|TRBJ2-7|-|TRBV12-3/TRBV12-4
CASSLGLYEQYF
TGTGCCAGCAGTTTGGGACTCTACGAGCAGTACTTC
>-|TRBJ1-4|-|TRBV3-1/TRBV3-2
CASSQDPREKLFF
TGTGCCAGCAGCCAAGATCCTCGGGAAAAACTGTTTTTT
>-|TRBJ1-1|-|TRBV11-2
CASSLDLAGNTEAFF
TGTGCCAGCAGCTTAGATCTGGCAGGGAACACTGAAGCTTTCTTT